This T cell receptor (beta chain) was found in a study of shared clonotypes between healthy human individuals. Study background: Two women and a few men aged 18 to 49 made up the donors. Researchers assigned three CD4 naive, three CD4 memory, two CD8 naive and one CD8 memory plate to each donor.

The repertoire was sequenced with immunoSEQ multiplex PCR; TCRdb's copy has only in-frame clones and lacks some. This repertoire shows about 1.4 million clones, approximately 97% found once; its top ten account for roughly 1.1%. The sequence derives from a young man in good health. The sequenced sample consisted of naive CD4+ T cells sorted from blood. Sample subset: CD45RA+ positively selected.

The CDR3 DNA is TGTGCCAGCAGTTACTGGCAGGAGGGGTATGGCTACACCTTC. Translation gives CASSYWQEGYGYTF. The gene calls are TRBV6-6 and TRBJ1-2, with a tentative D call TRBD1 (5 bases). CDR1 is MNHNY, CDR2 SVGAGI, per germline (reference sequence). Trimming stripped 1 base from V and 5 bases from J, with 11 bases between. The length of the CDR3 is 14 residues.